The 18 T cell receptor beta chains presented below share a single source sample, sequenced in a study of blood T cells in healthy people across ages. A J-beta primer mix and a sample-barcoded 5' primer were used in a second PCR of about 7 to 12 cycles. TCRdb itself ran the 5' RACE reads through MiXCR, one entry per CDR3 protein. The top ten clones hold about a fifth of a sample with some 920,000 distinct CDR3 sequences, roughly half of them seen once. Sequencing used blood. The source is a woman in her fifties or sixties in good health.

The chain uses TRBV6-5 and TRBJ2-7; D is unresolved. The length of the CDR3 is 14 residues. The V gene's germline CDR1 is MNHEY and CDR2 SVGAGI. The V and J ends lost 2 bases and 0 bases respectively, with 8 bases between them. CDR3 sequence reads: CASSYKGFSYEQYF. As DNA, the CDR3 is TGTGCCAGCAGTTACAAGGGATTCTCCTACGAGCAGTACTTC.

This chain connects TRBV20-1 to TRBJ2-1, with 8 bases matching TRBD2. Germline CDR1 and CDR2: DFQATT and SNEGSKA (reference sequence). The J segment lost 16 bases and the V segment lost 5 bases, leaving 10 bases of the junction unmatched. The CDR3 is made up of 11 amino acids. This CDR3 is CSARGAGASFF. The CDR3 bases are TGCAGTGCTCGGGGAGCGGGAGCTAGCTTCTTC.

A few counts support this clonotype. The CDR3 is CASSKPGTTDTQYF. The CDR3 bases are TGTGCCAGCAGCAAGCCGGGGACCACAGATACGCAGTATTTT. The chain uses TRBV5-4 and TRBJ2-3, with D perhaps TRBD1 or TRBD2 (5 bases each). This CDR3 is built from 14 residues. V lost 4 bases to trimming and J lost 2 bases, with 11 bases between them. Germline CDR1 is SGHNT and CDR2 is YYREEE (reference sequence).

The table lists this clonotype with a few counts. The chain is built from TRBV3-1 and TRBJ2-6, with D hard to call. Germline CDR1 LGHDT, CDR2 YNNKEL (reference sequence). Deletions cut 0 bases from V and 0 bases from J, with 3 bases between. The CDR3 consists of 15 residues. DNA for the CDR3: TGTGCCAGCAGCCAAGATAACTCTGGGGCCAACGTCCTGACTTTC. Protein sequence: CASSQDNSGANVLTF.

The V and J genes are TRBV27 and TRBJ2-1; 7 positions agree with TRBD1. TRBJ2-7 matches the DNA end more closely, so the J call is doubtful. CDR3 length equals 16 residues. Germline V gene lookup returns CDR1 MNHEY and CDR2 SMNVEV (reference sequence). CDR3 DNA sequence: TGTGCCAGCAGCCTGTCGACAGGGAGCTCCTACAGTGAGCAGTACTTC. Translating gives CASSLSTGSSYSEQYF.

This clonotype showed up just a few times. The chain links TRBV6-5 to TRBJ2-7, with 8 bases lining up with TRBD1. The CDR3 totals 13 residues. With 6 bases clipped from V and 3 bases from J, the junction kept 4 bases outside the gene matches. The germline V gene has CDR1 MNHEY and CDR2 SVGAGI. The CDR3 coding sequence is TGTGCCAGCAGAAAAACAGGGGGCTACGAGCAGTACTTC. It codes for CASRKTGGYEQYF.

The chain uses TRBV7-3 and TRBJ2-7; tentatively, D is TRBD1 (6 bases). The germline V gene encodes CDR1 SGHTA and CDR2 FQGTGA. This CDR3 has 14 amino acids. V was trimmed by 4 bases and J by 5 bases, leaving 15 bases between them. CDR3 sequence: CASSSAGGGHEQYF. DNA for the CDR3: TGTGCCAGCAGCTCCGCCGGTGGGGGCCACGAGCAGTACTTC.

This clonotype has only a few counts. J is TRBJ2-1 and V is TRBV7-2, with 7 bases aligning to TRBD2. The germline V gene has CDR1 SGHTA and CDR2 FQGNSA. The CDR3 contains 14 residues. V dropped 7 bases and J dropped 9; count of bases not matched to a gene: 12. The CDR3 bases are TGTGCCAGCACCCCCTCGGCGGGAGTATTTGAGCAGTTCTTC. This gives the protein CASTPSAGVFEQFF.

V is TRBV20-1 and J is TRBJ2-3; possible D gene TRBD2, 6 bases. CDR1 and CDR2 (germline): DFQATT, SNEGSKA (reference sequence). The CDR3 sequence is 14 residues long. Trimming took 1 base from V and 5 from J, leaving 13 bases between them. This chain's CDR3 is CSARAGVPVDTQYF. In DNA, the CDR3 is TGCAGTGCTAGAGCGGGAGTGCCAGTAGATACGCAGTATTTT.

This clonotype was seen more than once but under ten times. The chain has TRBV9 and TRBJ1-6; 9 bases agree with TRBD1. The CDR3 covers 18 residues. V lost 2 bases and J lost 0; bases outside the gene matches: 6. Germline lookup yields CDR1 SGDLS and CDR2 YYNGEE. The CDR3 loop reads CASSVGQGPSSYNSPLHF. Here the CDR3 DNA reads TGTGCCAGCAGCGTCGGACAGGGGCCGAGCTCCTATAATTCACCCCTCCACTTT.

This clonotype occurred a few times. This chain joins TRBV15 and TRBJ1-2; 8 bases map to TRBD1. J lost 5 bases, V lost 7 bases, and 9 bases had no gene match. Looked up from germline, CDR1 is LNHNV and CDR2 is YYDKDF (reference sequence). This CDR3 contains 14 residues. CDR3 residues: CATNAWGQEYGYTF. CDR3 DNA: TGTGCCACCAATGCTTGGGGACAGGAATATGGCTACACCTTC.

The gene calls are TRBV6-5 and TRBJ1-2, with D unresolved. V dropped 5 bases and J dropped 0 bases, with 7 bases sitting between them. Per the germline V gene, CDR1 is MNHEY and CDR2 is SVGAGI. The CDR3 totals 13 residues. This chain's CDR3 is CASSPDPNYGYTF. As DNA, the CDR3 is TGTGCCAGCAGTCCGGATCCTAACTATGGCTACACCTTC.

This rearrangement joins TRBV29-1 to TRBJ2-3, with a possible D match to TRBD2 (5 bases). The germline V and J ends were trimmed by 5 bases and 6 bases, with 12 bases remaining between them. CDR1 is SQVTM, CDR2 ANQGSEA, per germline. The CDR3 loop spans 12 amino acids. The CDR3 loop is CSVRPGVDTQYF. The CDR3 DNA is TGCAGCGTTCGTCCCGGGGTGGATACGCAGTATTTT.

CDR3 nucleotide sequence: TGTGCCAGCAGCCCTAGCGGGAACCCCAGATCGCAGTACTTC. It translates to CASSPSGNPRSQYF. J is TRBJ2-5 and V is TRBV4-2, with 9 bases fitting TRBD2. Trimming removed 4 bases from V and 11 bases from J; junction bases left unmatched: 11. Germline lookup yields CDR1 LGHNA and CDR2 YNFKEQ. The CDR3 length is 14 residues.

The table lists this clonotype with a few counts. This sequence joins TRBV4-1 and TRBJ2-5, with unresolved D. The assigned J gene may be wrong: the sequence end matches TRBJ2-7 better. The length of the CDR3 is 13 residues. The germline gives CDR1 MGHRA, CDR2 YSYEKL. The CDR3 reads CASSQFNSYEQYF. CDR3 in DNA: TGCGCCAGCAGCCAATTTAATTCCTACGAGCAGTACTTC.

The sample holds one count of this clonotype. This sequence joins TRBV28 and TRBJ2-7; D is unclear. The CDR3 extends over 14 amino acids. V dropped 7 bases and J dropped 1 base, with 14 bases sitting between them. Germline V lookup: CDR1 MDHEN, CDR2 SYDVKM. The CDR3 DNA sequence: TGTGCCAGCACTACGGAGATCAGGTCCTACGAGCAGTACTTC. Translation gives CASTTEIRSYEQYF.

This clonotype was picked up a small number of times. J is TRBJ2-5 and V is TRBV7-9; no clear D. There are 15 residues in the CDR3. Trimming took 1 base from V and 4 from J, leaving 13 bases between them. Germline values: CDR1 SEHNR, CDR2 FQNEAQ (reference sequence). The CDR3 coding sequence is TGTGCCAGCAGCTTAGGGGATCGGGCCCGAGAGACCCAGTACTTC. Its protein is CASSLGDRARETQYF. Full variable domain (missing parts from reference TRBV7-9 and TRBJ2-5): DTGVSQNPRHKITKRGQNVTFRCDPISEHNRLYWYRQTLGQGPEFLTYFQNEAQLEKSRLLSDRFSAERPKGSFSTLEIQRTEQGDSAMYLCASSLGDRARETQYFGPGTRLLVL.

This clonotype was seen just once. The chain is built from TRBV20-1 and TRBJ2-4; TRBD2 matches 8 bases. This CDR3 region has 15 residues. From germline, CDR1 is DFQATT and CDR2 SNEGSKA (reference sequence). Germline trimming cut 3 bases from V and 3 bases from J; bases unmatched to any gene: 7. Here the CDR3 reads CSASDTSGYKNIQYF. The DNA for the CDR3 is TGCAGTGCTAGTGATACTAGCGGTTACAAAAACATTCAGTACTTC.